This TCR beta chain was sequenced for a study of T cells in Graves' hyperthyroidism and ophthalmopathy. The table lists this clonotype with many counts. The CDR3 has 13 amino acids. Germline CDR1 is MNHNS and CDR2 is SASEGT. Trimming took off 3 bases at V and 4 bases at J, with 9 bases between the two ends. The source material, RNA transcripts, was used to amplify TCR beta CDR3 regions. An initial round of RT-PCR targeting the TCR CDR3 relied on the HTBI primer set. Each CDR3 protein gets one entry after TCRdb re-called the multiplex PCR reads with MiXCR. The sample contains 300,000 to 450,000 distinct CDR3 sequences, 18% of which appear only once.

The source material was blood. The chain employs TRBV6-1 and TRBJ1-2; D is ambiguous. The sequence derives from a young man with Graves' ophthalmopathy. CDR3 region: CASSEQEFYGYTF. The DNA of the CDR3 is TGTGCCAGCAGTGAGCAGGAATTCTATGGCTACACCTTC.